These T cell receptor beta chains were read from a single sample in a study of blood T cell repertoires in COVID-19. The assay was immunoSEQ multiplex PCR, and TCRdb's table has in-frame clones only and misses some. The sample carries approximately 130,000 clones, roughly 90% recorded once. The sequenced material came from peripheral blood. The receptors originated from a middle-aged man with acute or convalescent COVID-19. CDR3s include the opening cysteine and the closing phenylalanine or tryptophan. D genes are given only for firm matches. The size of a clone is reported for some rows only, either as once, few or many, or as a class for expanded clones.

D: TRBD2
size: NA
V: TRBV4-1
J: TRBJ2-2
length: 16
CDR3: CASSQDLAGNTGELFF
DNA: TGCGCCAGCAGCCAAGATCTAGCGGGGAACACCGGGGAGCTGTTTTTT

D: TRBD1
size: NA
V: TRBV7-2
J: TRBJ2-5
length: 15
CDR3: CASSKGQGAWETQYF
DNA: TGTGCCAGCAGCAAGGGACAGGGGGCATGGGAGACCCAGTACTTC

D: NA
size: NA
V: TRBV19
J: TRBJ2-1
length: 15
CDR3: CASSMASGRGNEQFF
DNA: TGTGCCAGTAGTATGGCTTCCGGGAGAGGGAATGAGCAGTTCTTC

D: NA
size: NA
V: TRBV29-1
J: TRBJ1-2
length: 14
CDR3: CSVGAGFSNYGYTF
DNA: TGCAGCGTTGGGGCCGGTTTCTCTAACTATGGCTACACCTTC

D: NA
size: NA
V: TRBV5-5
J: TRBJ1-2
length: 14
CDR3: CASSAGSGDNPGTF
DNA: TGTGCCAGCAGCGCTGGCTCCGGGGACAACCCGGGCACCTTC

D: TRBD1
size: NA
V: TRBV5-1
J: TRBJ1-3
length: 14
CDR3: CASSLDRGGNTIYF
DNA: TGCGCCAGCAGCTTGGACAGGGGCGGAAACACCATATATTTT

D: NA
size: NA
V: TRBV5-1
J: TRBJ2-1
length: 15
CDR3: CASSPEGLAYNEQFF
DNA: TGCGCCAGCAGCCCGGAGGGCTTAGCCTACAATGAGCAGTTCTTC

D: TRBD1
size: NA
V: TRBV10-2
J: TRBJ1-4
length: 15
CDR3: CASSESSGQGGKLFF
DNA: TGCGCCAGCAGTGAGTCTTCGGGACAGGGGGGAAAACTGTTTTTT

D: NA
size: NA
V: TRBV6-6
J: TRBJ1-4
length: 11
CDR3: CASKGARKLFF
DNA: TGTGCCAGCAAAGGGGCCCGAAAACTGTTTTTT

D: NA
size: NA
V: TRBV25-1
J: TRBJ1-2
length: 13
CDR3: CASRVGSRDGYTF
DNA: TGTGCCAGCAGGGTCGGATCCAGGGATGGCTACACCTTC

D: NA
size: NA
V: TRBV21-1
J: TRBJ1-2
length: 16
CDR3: CASSKEETGVIYGYTF
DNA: TGTGCCAGCAGCAAAGAGGAGACAGGGGTCATCTATGGCTACACCTTC

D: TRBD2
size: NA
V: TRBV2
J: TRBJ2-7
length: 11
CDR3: CASSVGGGPRF
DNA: TGTGCCAGCAGTGTGGGGGGAGGGCCCAGGTTC

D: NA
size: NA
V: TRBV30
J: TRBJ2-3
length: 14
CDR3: CAWSSSFLPDTQYF
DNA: TGTGCCTGGAGCTCTAGCTTTCTCCCAGATACGCAGTATTTT

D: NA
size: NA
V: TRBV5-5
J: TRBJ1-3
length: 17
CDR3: CASSSQGSPLSGNTIYF
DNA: TGTGCCAGCAGCTCTCAGGGTTCTCCCCTCTCTGGAAACACCATATATTTT

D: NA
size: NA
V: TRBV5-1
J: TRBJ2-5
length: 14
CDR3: CASSPARGWETQYF
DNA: TGCGCCAGCAGCCCAGCTAGGGGTTGGGAGACCCAGTACTTC

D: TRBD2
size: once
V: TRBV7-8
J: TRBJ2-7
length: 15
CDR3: CASSLAYGGSYEQYF
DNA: TGTGCCAGCAGCTTAGCGTACGGCGGGAGCTACGAGCAGTACTTC

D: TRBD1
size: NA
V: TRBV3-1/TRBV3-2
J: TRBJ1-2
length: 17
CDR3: CASSRQKPGQGFYGYTF
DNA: TGTGCCAGCAGCCGGCAGAAACCGGGACAGGGCTTCTATGGCTACACCTTC

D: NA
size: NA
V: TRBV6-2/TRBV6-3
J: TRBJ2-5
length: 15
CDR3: CASSSGGIGQETQYF
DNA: TGTGCCAGCAGTTCTGGCGGAATAGGCCAAGAGACCCAGTACTTC

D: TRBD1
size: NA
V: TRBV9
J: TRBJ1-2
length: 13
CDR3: CASSARGRNGYTF
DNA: TGTGCCAGCAGCGCCAGGGGGCGGAATGGCTACACCTTC

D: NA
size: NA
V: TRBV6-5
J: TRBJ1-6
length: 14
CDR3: CASSPFPYNSPLHF
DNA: TGTGCCAGCAGCCCGTTTCCTTATAATTCACCCCTCCACTTT

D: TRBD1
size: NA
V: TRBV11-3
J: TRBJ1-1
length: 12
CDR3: CASSHDRERAFF
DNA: TGTGCCAGCAGCCATGACAGGGAGCGAGCTTTCTTT

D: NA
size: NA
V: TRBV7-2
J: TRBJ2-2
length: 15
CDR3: CASSPGRGNTGELFF
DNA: TGTGCCAGCAGCCCGGGTAGGGGCAACACCGGGGAGCTGTTTTTT

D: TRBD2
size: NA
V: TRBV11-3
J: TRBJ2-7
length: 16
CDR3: CASSLALAGGPGEQYF
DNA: TGTGCCAGCAGCTTAGCCCTAGCGGGAGGGCCGGGGGAGCAGTACTTC

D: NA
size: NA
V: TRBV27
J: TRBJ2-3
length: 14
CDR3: CASSVGRSTDTQYF
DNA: TGTGCCAGCAGTGTGGGGCGGAGCACAGATACGCAGTATTTT

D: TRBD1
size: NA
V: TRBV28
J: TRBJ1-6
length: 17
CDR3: CASRPTTGITYNSPLHF
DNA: TGTGCCAGCAGACCGACGACAGGGATCACCTATAATTCACCCCTCCACTTT

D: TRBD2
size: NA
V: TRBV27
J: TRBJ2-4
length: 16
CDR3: CASSLLAGVAKNIQYF
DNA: TGTGCCAGCAGTTTGTTGGCGGGAGTGGCCAAAAACATTCAGTACTTC

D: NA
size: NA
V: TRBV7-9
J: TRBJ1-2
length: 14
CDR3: CASSLLTDNYGYTF
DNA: TGTGCCAGCAGCTTACTTACAGATAACTATGGCTACACCTTC

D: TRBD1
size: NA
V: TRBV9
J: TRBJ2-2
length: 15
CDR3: CASSVVTGGIGELFF
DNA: TGTGCCAGCAGCGTAGTGACAGGGGGGATCGGGGAGCTGTTTTTT

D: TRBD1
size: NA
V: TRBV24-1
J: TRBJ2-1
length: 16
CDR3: CATSDLTGERPNEQFF
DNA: TGTGCCACCAGTGATTTGACAGGGGAGAGGCCCAATGAGCAGTTCTTC

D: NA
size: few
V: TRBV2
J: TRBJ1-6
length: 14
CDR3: CASNLGQINSPLHF
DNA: TGTGCCAGCAACCTCGGACAGATAAATTCACCCCTCCACTTT

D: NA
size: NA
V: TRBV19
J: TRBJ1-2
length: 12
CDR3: CATLRGGGGYTF
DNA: TGTGCCACCTTAAGAGGAGGCGGTGGCTACACCTTC

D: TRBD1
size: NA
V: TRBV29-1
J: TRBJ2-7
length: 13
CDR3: CSVGDRGPYEQYF
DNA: TGCAGCGTTGGGGACAGGGGACCCTACGAGCAGTACTTC

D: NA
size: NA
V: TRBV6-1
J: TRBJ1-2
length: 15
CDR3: CASSEAWGGSRGYTF
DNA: TGTGCCAGCAGTGAAGCCTGGGGGGGGTCGCGCGGCTACACCTTC

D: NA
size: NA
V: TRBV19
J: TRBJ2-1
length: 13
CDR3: CASSYSSGHEQFF
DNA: TGTGCCAGTAGCTATAGCTCGGGTCATGAGCAGTTCTTC

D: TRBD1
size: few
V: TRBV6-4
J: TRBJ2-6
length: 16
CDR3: CASSGTGGAGANVLTF
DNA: TGTGCCAGCAGTGGGACAGGGGGCGCTGGGGCCAACGTCCTGACTTTC

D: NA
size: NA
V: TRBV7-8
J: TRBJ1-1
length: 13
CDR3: CASSSTDGTEAFF
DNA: TGTGCCAGCAGCTCGACAGATGGCACTGAAGCTTTCTTT

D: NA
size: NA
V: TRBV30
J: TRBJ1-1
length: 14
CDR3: CAWSAPPTAFEAFF
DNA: TGTGCCTGGAGTGCCCCTCCGACAGCATTTGAAGCTTTCTTT

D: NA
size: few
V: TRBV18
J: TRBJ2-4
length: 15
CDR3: CASSPTTGAKNIQYF
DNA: TGTGCCAGCTCACCAACCACAGGGGCCAAAAACATTCAGTACTTC

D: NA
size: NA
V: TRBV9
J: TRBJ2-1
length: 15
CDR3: CASSVAPGAYNEQFF
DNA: TGTGCCAGCAGCGTAGCTCCCGGGGCCTACAATGAGCAGTTCTTC

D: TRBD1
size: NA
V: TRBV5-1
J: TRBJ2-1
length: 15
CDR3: CASRAGTGRLNEQFF
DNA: TGCGCCAGCAGGGCCGGGACAGGGAGGCTGAATGAGCAGTTCTTC

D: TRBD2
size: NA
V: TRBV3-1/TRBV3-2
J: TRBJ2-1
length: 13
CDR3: CASSQSSGNEQFF
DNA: TGTGCCAGCAGCCAATCTAGCGGGAATGAGCAGTTCTTC

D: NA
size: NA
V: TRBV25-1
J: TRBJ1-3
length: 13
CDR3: CASRVSSGNTIYF
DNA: TGTGCCAGCAGGGTCAGCTCTGGAAACACCATATATTTT